The 21 T cell receptor beta chains in this list originate from one sample, sequenced in a study of blood T cell repertoires in COVID-19. Clones were read by immunoSEQ multiplex PCR, and TCRdb kept only the in-frame ones, dropping some. The profile shows about 170,000 clones, around 84% of them singletons. The sample was peripheral blood. These receptors all stem from a man aged 50 to 59 with active or convalescent COVID-19.

A single count supports this clone. J is TRBJ1-3 and V is TRBV5-1; TRBD1 aligns across 9 bases. This CDR3 contains 15 residues. V shed 4 bases, J shed 4 bases, and the junction held 6 bases outside the gene matches. CDR1 SGHRS and CDR2 YFSETQ come from the germline V gene. The CDR3 protein is CASSPQGAGGNTIYF. DNA for the CDR3: TGCGCCAGCAGCCCACAGGGGGCTGGGGGAAACACCATATATTTT.

This sequence joins TRBV9 and TRBJ2-1; 10 bases line up with TRBD1. V lost 0 bases, J lost 4 bases, and 4 bases stayed unmatched. The CDR3 consists of 16 residues. Germline assignment: CDR1 SGDLS and CDR2 YYNGEE. CDR3 nucleotides: TGTGCCAGCAGCGTAGTCCCGGGACAGGGGTACAATGAGCAGTTCTTC. This encodes CASSVVPGQGYNEQFF. The full variable domain, its missing parts supplied by reference TRBV9 and TRBJ2-1, is DSGVTQTPKHLITATGQRVTLRCSPRSGDLSVYWYQQSLDQGLQFLIQYYNGEERAKGNILERFSAQQFPDLHSELNLSSLELGDSALYFCASSVVPGQGYNEQFFGPGTRLTVL.

The chain has TRBV29-1 and TRBJ2-7; 7 bases agree with TRBD2. The CDR3 is made up of 13 amino acids. V was pared by 4 bases and J by 6 bases, with 9 bases of the junction left unmatched. The germline V gene encodes CDR1 SQVTM and CDR2 ANQGSEA. For the CDR3, the DNA is TGCAGCGTTGGCCCTAGCGGACGTAGCGAGCAGTACTTC. Its translation: CSVGPSGRSEQYF.

This chain connects TRBV4-3 to TRBJ1-2; D remains ambiguous. Germline CDR1 is LGHNA and CDR2 is YSLEER. This CDR3 has 14 amino acids. Trimming shortened V by 7 bases and J by 0 bases, and 12 bases separated the two germline ends. For the CDR3, the DNA is TGCGCCAGCACTCCAGAACGGGCTAACTATGGCTACACCTTC. Translation: CASTPERANYGYTF.

This rearrangement joins TRBV7-2 to TRBJ2-3; the match to TRBD1 covers 8 bases. Germline V lookup: CDR1 SGHTA, CDR2 FQGNSA. The CDR3 has 16 residues. V was pared by 5 bases and J by 0 bases, with 7 bases of the junction left unmatched. As DNA, the CDR3 is TGTGCCAGCAGCACCGTCGGACAGGGTAGCACAGATACGCAGTATTTT. This codes for CASSTVGQGSTDTQYF. Full variable domain (missing parts from reference TRBV7-2 and TRBJ2-3): GAGVSQSPSNKVTEKGKDVELRCDPISGHTALYWYRQSLGQGLEFLIYFQGNSAPDKSGLPSDRFSAERTGGSVSTLTIQRTQQEDSAVYLCASSTVGQGSTDTQYFGPGTRLTVL.

V usage is TRBV18 and J usage is TRBJ2-7; TRBD1 might be the D (9 bases). CDR3 length: 16 residues. CDR1 is KGHSH and CDR2 is LQKENI in the germline V gene. The V and J ends lost 6 bases and 6 bases respectively, with 24 bases between them. The CDR3 coding sequence is TGTGCCAGCTCGCCTGCCGGGAGGGACAGGGTTGTCGAGCAGTACTTC. Translating gives CASSPAGRDRVVEQYF.

The CDR3 region has the DNA TGTGCCAGCAGTCGCCGCGGGGAGGTATCTAATGAAAAACTGTTTTTT. Its protein is CASSRRGEVSNEKLFF. This rearrangement joins TRBV27 to TRBJ1-4; D uncertain. The CDR3 is made up of 16 amino acids. V lost 5 bases and J 3 bases, leaving 16 bases between the germline ends. The germline V gene has CDR1 MNHEY and CDR2 SMNVEV (reference sequence).

CDR3 region: CASTLQTGIGSPLHF. The CDR3 DNA is TGTGCCAGCACGCTCCAGACAGGGATCGGGTCACCCCTCCACTTT. This sequence joins TRBV6-6 and TRBJ1-6; 7 nucleotides align to TRBD1. This CDR3 has 15 residues. CDR1 is MNHNY and CDR2 is SVGAGI in the germline V gene (reference sequence). Trimming cost V 7 bases and J 10 bases; bases outside gene matches: 13.

The chain combines TRBV15 with TRBJ2-1; TRBD1 might be the D (6 bases). The CDR3 covers 17 residues. From germline, CDR1 is LNHNV and CDR2 YYDKDF (reference sequence). V gave up 5 bases and J gave up 0 bases, with 17 bases separating them. DNA for the CDR3: TGTGCCACCAGCCCAGGTTGGGGGCAAAGCTCCTACAATGAGCAGTTCTTC. Protein: CATSPGWGQSSYNEQFF.

This chain connects TRBV19 to TRBJ1-5; perhaps TRBD1 as D (6 bases). Germline values: CDR1 LNHDA, CDR2 SQIVND (reference sequence). V lost 9 bases to trimming and J lost 3 bases, with 15 bases between them. This CDR3 region has 14 residues. CDR3 region: CASKIQGDNQPQHF. In nucleotides, the CDR3 is TGTGCCAGCAAGATACAGGGCGACAATCAGCCCCAGCATTTT.

The chain uses TRBV5-1 and TRBJ1-3; no clear D. The V end was cut by 0 bases, the J end by 4 bases, with 8 bases between. The CDR3 is 14 residues long. Germline lookup yields CDR1 SGHRS and CDR2 YFSETQ. The CDR3 loop is CASSLGEPGNTIYF. The CDR3 DNA sequence: TGCGCCAGCAGCTTGGGGGAGCCCGGAAACACCATATATTTT.

The chain couples TRBV20-1 to TRBJ2-7; the D gene is possibly TRBD1 (6 bases). The CDR3 spans 11 residues. Germline V gene data show CDR1 as DFQATT and CDR2 as SNEGSKA (reference sequence). Between the trimmed V and J ends, which lost 8 bases and 5 bases, there was a span of 13 bases. The DNA of the CDR3 is TGCAGTAGGACCACAGGGAACGAGCAGTACTTC. This sequence encodes CSRTTGNEQYF.

The chain combines TRBV19 with TRBJ1-5; D is possibly TRBD1 (6 bases). The CDR3 has 15 residues. Germline assignment: CDR1 LNHDA and CDR2 SQIVND (reference sequence). V gave up 0 bases and J gave up 10 bases, with 16 bases separating them. The CDR3 sequence: CASSIDPGEGVPQHF. In nucleotides, the CDR3 is TGTGCCAGTAGTATAGATCCAGGGGAAGGCGTCCCCCAGCATTTT.

V and J are TRBV2 and TRBJ1-5, with 11 bases identical to TRBD1. Per germline, CDR1 SNHLY and CDR2 FYNNEI. The V segment lost 4 bases and the J segment 7 bases; nucleotides outside the gene matches: 3. This CDR3 contains 14 residues. CDR3: CASSGTGGRQPQHF. As DNA, the CDR3 is TGTGCCAGCAGTGGGACAGGGGGCCGACAGCCCCAGCATTTT.

The rearrangement joins TRBV6-4 to TRBJ2-3, with TRBD2 identical over 15 bases. J gave up 1 base and V 4 bases, and 0 bases lay outside the gene matches. From germline, CDR1 is MRHNA and CDR2 SNTAGT. The CDR3 has 16 amino acids. The chain's CDR3 is CASSGTSGGGTDTQYF. The CDR3 DNA sequence: TGTGCCAGCAGTGGGACTAGCGGGGGGGGCACAGATACGCAGTATTTT.

The genes are TRBV4-3 and TRBJ1-2; 9 positions match TRBD1. This CDR3 spans 15 amino acids. Germline CDR1 and CDR2: LGHNA and YSLEER. The trim removed 4 bases at V and 5 bases at J, leaving 8 bases unmatched. The CDR3, as DNA: TGCGCCAGCAGCCTAGGGACAGGGTACGGGTATGGCTACACCTTC. Translating gives CASSLGTGYGYGYTF.

This clone has just one count. This chain uses TRBV6-5 with TRBJ2-7; 7 bases line up with TRBD2. The V and J ends lost 8 bases and 0 bases, in that order; junction bases with no gene match: 4. The CDR3 sequence is 13 residues long. CDR1 is MNHEY and CDR2 is SVGAGI in the germline V gene. CDR3 bases: TGTGCCAGCGGGGAGGGGTTCTCCTACGAGCAGTACTTC. This codes for CASGEGFSYEQYF.

The chain joins TRBV13 to TRBJ2-2, with TRBD1 as a possible D gene (5 bases). This CDR3 has 17 residues. Trimming pared 0 bases from V and 3 bases from J, leaving 14 bases between. CDR1 and CDR2 (germline): PRHDT, FYEKMQ (reference sequence). CDR3 nucleotide sequence: TGTGCCAGCAGCTTAGGCCAAAGGGTAGGGGACACCGGGGAGCTGTTTTTT. Translation gives CASSLGQRVGDTGELFF.

This clone was recorded only once. The rearrangement joins TRBV7-6 to TRBJ2-7; 7 bases are a match to TRBD2. Germline V gene data show CDR1 as SGHVS and CDR2 as FNYEAQ. The CDR3 has 15 amino acids. The J segment lost 5 bases and the V segment lost 2 bases, leaving 9 bases of the junction unmatched. CDR3 in DNA: TGTGCCAGCAGCTTAAGCGGGACCGAATCCAACGAGCAGTACTTC. It is translated as CASSLSGTESNEQYF. Based on the CDR3 plus reference TRBV7-6 and TRBJ2-7, the full variable domain is GAGVSQSPRYKVTKRGQDVALRCDPISGHVSLYWYRQALGQGPEFLTYFNYEAQQDKSGLPNDRFSAERPEGSISTLTIQRTEQRDSAMYRCASSLSGTESNEQYFGPGTRLTVT.

This rearrangement joins TRBV9 to TRBJ1-6, with TRBD1 identical over 7 bases. CDR3 length: 15 residues. CDR1 and CDR2 (germline): SGDLS, YYNGEE. Unmatched junction bases numbered 5, after V lost 2 bases and J lost 6 bases. This CDR3 reads CASSVGGQANSPLHF. The CDR3 nucleotides read TGTGCCAGCAGCGTTGGAGGACAGGCTAATTCACCCCTCCACTTT. The full variable domain, rest sourced from reference TRBV9 and TRBJ1-6, is DSGVTQTPKHLITATGQRVTLRCSPRSGDLSVYWYQQSLDQGLQFLIQYYNGEERAKGNILERFSAQQFPDLHSELNLSSLELGDSALYFCASSVGGQANSPLHFGNGTRLTVT.

The V call is TRBV7-2, the J call TRBJ1-3; 8 nucleotides match TRBD1. With V trimmed by 1 base and J by 2 bases, 4 bases remained unmatched. This CDR3 has 16 amino acids. Germline values: CDR1 SGHTA, CDR2 FQGNSA. The CDR3 bases are TGTGCCAGCAGCTTAGGGCCGGACAGGGCTGGAAACACCATATATTTT. Translating gives CASSLGPDRAGNTIYF.